This paragraph reports one T cell receptor (beta chain). The antigen remains unidentified. The sample originates from a study of cytomegalovirus exposure and HLA in healthy donors. V lost 0 bases and J lost 6, with 6 bases in between. The CDR3 consists of 13 residues. Germline V gene lookup returns CDR1 SGDLS and CDR2 YYNGEE. Study-wide points: From TCR beta sequences, most subjects' HLA-A and HLA-B alleles were reportedly predicted accurately. Exclusion as indistinguishable affected some V segments, including TRBV6-2 and TRBV6-3. Further analysis was carried out later, and it showed several of the most significant clusters appearing linked to common viral pathogens. In all likelihood, a cluster of highly shared sequence variants was a sequencing artifact.

The primer mix had 60 Vbeta and 13 Jbeta primers. Measured with immunoSEQ multiplex PCR; TCRdb has only the in-frame clones, and not every one. The sample holds more than 85,000 clones, roughly 80% seen once. The TCR comes from a boy aged 5-17 years in good health and CMV-seronegative. The rearrangement joins TRBV9 to TRBJ2-2; tentatively, D is TRBD1 (5 bases). The sequenced sample consisted of PBMCs. CDR3 nucleotides: TGTGCCAGCAGCGTAGTAGGGGCCGGGGAGCTGTTTTTT. It codes for CASSVVGAGELFF.